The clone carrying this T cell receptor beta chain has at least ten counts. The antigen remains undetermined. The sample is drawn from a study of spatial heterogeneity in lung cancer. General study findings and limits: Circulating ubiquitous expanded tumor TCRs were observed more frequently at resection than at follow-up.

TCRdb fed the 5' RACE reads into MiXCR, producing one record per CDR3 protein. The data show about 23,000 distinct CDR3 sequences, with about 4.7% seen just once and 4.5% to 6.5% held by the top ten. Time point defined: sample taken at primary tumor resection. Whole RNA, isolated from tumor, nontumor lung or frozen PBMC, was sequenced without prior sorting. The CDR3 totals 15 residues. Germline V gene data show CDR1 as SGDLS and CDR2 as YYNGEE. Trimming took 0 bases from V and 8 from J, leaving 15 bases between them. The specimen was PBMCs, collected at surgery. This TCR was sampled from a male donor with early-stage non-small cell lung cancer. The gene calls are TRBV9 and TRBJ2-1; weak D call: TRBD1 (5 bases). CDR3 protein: CASSVVGEIRDEQFF. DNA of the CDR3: TGTGCCAGCAGCGTAGTTGGGGAAATCAGGGATGAGCAGTTCTTC.